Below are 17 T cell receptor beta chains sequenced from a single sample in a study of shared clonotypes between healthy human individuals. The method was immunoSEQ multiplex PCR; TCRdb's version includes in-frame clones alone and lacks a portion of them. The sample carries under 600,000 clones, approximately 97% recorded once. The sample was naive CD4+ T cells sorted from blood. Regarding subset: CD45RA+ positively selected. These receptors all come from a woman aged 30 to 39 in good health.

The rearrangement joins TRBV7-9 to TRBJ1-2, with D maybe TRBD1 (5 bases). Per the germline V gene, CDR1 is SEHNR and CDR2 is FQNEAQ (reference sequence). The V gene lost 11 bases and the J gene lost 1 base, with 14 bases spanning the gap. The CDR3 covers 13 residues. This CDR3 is CAGAVGYNYGYTF. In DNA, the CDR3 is TGTGCCGGGGCGGTGGGGTATAACTATGGCTACACCTTC.

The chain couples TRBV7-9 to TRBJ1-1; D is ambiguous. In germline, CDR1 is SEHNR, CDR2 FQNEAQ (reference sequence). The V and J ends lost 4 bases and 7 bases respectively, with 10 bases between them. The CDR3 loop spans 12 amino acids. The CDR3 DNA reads TGTGCCAGCAGCTATGGGGTGGGTGAAGCTTTCTTT. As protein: CASSYGVGEAFF.

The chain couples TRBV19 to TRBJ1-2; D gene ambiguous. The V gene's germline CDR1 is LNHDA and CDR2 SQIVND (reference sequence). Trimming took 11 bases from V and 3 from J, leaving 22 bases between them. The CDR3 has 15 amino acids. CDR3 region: CARFGVVSCDYGYTF. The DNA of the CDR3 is TGTGCCCGATTCGGGGTAGTAAGTTGCGACTATGGCTACACCTTC.

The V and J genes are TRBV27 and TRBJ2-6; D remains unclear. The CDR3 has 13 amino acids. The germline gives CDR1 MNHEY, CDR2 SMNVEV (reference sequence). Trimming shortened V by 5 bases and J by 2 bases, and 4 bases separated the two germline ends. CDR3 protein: CASSPPGANVLTF. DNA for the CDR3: TGTGCCAGCAGTCCCCCTGGGGCCAACGTCCTGACTTTC.

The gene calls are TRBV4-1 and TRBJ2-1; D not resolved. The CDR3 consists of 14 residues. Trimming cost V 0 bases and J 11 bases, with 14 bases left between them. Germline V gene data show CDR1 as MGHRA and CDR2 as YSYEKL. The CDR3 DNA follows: TGCGCCAGCAGCCAAGATTGGGTTACGGTAAAGCAGTTCTTC. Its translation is CASSQDWVTVKQFF.

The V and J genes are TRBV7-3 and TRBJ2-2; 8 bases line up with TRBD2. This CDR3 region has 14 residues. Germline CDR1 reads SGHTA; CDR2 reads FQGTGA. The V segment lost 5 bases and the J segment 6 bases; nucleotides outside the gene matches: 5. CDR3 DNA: TGTGCCAGCAGCCTGACTAGCGCTCCCGGGGAGCTGTTTTTT. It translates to CASSLTSAPGELFF.

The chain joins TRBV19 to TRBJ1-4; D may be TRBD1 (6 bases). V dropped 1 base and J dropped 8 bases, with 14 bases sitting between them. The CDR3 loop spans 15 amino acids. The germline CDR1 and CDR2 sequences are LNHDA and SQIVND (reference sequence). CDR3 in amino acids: CASSIASGGEEKLFF. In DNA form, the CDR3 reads TGTGCCAGTAGTATAGCCTCCGGGGGCGAAGAAAAACTGTTTTTT.

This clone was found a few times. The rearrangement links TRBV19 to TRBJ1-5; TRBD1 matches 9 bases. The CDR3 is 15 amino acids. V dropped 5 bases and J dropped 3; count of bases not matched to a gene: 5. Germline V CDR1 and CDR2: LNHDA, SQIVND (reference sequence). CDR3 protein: CASSAKQGANQPQHF. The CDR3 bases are TGTGCCAGTAGTGCCAAACAGGGGGCCAATCAGCCCCAGCATTTT.

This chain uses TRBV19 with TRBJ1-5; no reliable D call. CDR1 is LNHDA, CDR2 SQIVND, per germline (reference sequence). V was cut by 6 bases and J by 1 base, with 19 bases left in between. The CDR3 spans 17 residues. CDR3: CASSPQDAGFSNQPQHF. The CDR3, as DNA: TGTGCCAGTAGCCCCCAGGATGCGGGGTTCAGCAATCAGCCCCAGCATTTT.

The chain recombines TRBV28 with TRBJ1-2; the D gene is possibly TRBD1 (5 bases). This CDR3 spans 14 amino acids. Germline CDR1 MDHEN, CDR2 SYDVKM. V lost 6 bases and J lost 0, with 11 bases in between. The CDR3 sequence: CASSTGPANYGYTF. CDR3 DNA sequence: TGTGCCAGCAGCACGGGACCGGCTAACTATGGCTACACCTTC.

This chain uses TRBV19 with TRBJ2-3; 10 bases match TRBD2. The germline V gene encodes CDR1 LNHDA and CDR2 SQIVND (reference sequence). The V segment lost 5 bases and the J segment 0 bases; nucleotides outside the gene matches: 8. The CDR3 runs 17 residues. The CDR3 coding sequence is TGTGCCAGTAGTGAGAATAGCGGGAGGCCAAGCACAGATACGCAGTATTTT. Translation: CASSENSGRPSTDTQYF.

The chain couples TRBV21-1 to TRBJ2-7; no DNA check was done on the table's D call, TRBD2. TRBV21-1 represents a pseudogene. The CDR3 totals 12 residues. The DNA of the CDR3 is TGTGCCAGAGGGTCTCTTGGGGGGGAGCAGTACTTC. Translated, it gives CARGSLGGEQYF.

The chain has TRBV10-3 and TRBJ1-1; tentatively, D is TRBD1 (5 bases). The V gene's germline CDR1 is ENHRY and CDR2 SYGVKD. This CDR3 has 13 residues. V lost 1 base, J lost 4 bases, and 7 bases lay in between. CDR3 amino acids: CAISEYGGTEAFF. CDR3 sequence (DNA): TGTGCCATCAGTGAGTACGGGGGCACTGAAGCTTTCTTT.

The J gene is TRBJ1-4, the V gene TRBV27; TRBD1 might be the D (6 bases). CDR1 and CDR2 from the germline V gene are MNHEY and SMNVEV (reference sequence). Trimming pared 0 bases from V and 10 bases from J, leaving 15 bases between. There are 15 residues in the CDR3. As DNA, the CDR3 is TGTGCCAGCAGTTTATCGTGGCAGGGGAACGGAAAACTGTTTTTT. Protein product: CASSLSWQGNGKLFF.

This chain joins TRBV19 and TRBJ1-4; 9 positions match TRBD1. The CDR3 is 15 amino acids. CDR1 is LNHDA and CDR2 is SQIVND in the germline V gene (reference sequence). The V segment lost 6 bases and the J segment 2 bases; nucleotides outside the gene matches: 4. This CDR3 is CASRQQGATNEKLFF. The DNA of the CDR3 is TGTGCCAGTAGGCAACAGGGGGCCACTAATGAAAAACTGTTTTTT. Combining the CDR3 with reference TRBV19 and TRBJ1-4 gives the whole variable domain DGGITQSPKYLFRKEGQNVTLSCEQNLNHDAMYWYRQDPGQGLRLIYYSQIVNDFQKGDIAEGYSVSREKKESFPLTVTSAQKNPTAFYLCASRQQGATNEKLFFGSGTQLSVL.

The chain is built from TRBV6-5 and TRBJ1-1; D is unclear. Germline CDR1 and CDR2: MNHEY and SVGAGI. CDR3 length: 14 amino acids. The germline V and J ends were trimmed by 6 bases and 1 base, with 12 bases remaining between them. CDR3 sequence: CASSSAVENTEAFF. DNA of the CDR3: TGTGCCAGCAGCTCAGCGGTGGAGAACACTGAAGCTTTCTTT.

The DNA for the CDR3 is TGTGCCAGCAGCGGGAGGGGACAGGGTAGCACCTACGAGCAGTACTTC. Residues: CASSGRGQGSTYEQYF. This sequence joins TRBV7-9 and TRBJ2-7, with 9 bases fitting TRBD1. Germline assignment: CDR1 SEHNR and CDR2 FQNEAQ (reference sequence). V shed 5 bases and J 2 bases; nucleotides not matched to a gene: 10. The CDR3 has 16 amino acids. The entire variable domain, with the rest obtained from reference TRBV7-9 and TRBJ2-7, is as follows: DTGVSQNPRHKITKRGQNVTFRCDPISEHNRLYWYRQTLGQGPEFLTYFQNEAQLEKSRLLSDRFSAERPKGSFSTLEIQRTEQGDSAMYLCASSGRGQGSTYEQYFGPGTRLTVT.